These 15 T cell receptor beta chains originate from one sample sequenced in a study of cytomegalovirus exposure and HLA in healthy donors. A multiplex PCR was run with 60 Vbeta primers and 13 Jbeta primers. Profiled with immunoSEQ multiplex PCR; TCRdb holds only in-frame clones, not every one. This sample contains over 120,000 clones. Sequencing was carried out using PBMCs. The receptors stem from a male donor in good health and CMV-seronegative.

The chain employs TRBV30 and TRBJ1-4, with unresolved D. Germline lookup yields CDR1 GTSNPN and CDR2 SVGIG (reference sequence). The CDR3 extends over 12 amino acids. Trimming stripped 0 bases from V and 7 bases from J, with 6 bases between. The CDR3 region has the DNA TGTGCCTGGAGTGTCTCTCGTGAAAAACTGTTTTTT. Translating it yields CAWSVSREKLFF.

V and J are TRBV7-2 and TRBJ1-3; 8 bases fit TRBD1. V lost 2 bases and J lost 2; bases outside the gene matches: 8. From germline, CDR1 is SGHTA and CDR2 FQGNSA. This CDR3 spans 17 amino acids. CDR3 protein: CASSLQGAYGTGNTIYF. The CDR3 DNA reads as TGTGCCAGCAGCTTACAGGGGGCGTACGGGACTGGAAACACCATATATTTT.

The chain uses TRBV9 and TRBJ1-2; unclear D gene. Germline-derived CDR1 and CDR2 are SGDLS and YYNGEE. The germline V and J ends were trimmed by 0 bases and 6 bases, with 12 bases remaining between them. The CDR3 runs 14 residues. The CDR3 loop reads CASSVEVNMDGYTF. The CDR3 DNA reads as TGTGCCAGCAGCGTAGAAGTGAACATGGATGGCTACACCTTC.

The rearrangement uses TRBV25-1 and TRBJ1-5, with 8 positions matching TRBD1. The CDR3 loop spans 16 amino acids. The germline V gene encodes CDR1 MGHDK and CDR2 SYGVNS. V lost 9 bases and J lost 5; bases outside the gene matches: 15. The chain's CDR3 is CASQPNPSQGDQPQHF. In DNA, the CDR3 is TGTGCCAGTCAACCCAATCCATCACAGGGGGATCAGCCCCAGCATTTT. The whole variable domain, remainder taken from reference TRBV25-1 and TRBJ1-5, is EADIYQTPRYLVIGTGKKITLECSQTMGHDKMYWYQQDPGMELHLIHYSYGVNSTEKGDLSSESTVSRIRTEHFPLTLESARPSHTSQYLCASQPNPSQGDQPQHFGDGTRLSIL.

The chain carries TRBV30 and TRBJ2-1; D is possibly TRBD1 (5 bases). Germline lookup yields CDR1 GTSNPN and CDR2 SVGIG (reference sequence). V gave up 0 bases and J gave up 5 bases, with 11 bases separating them. CDR3 length: 14 residues. CDR3 nucleotides: TGTGCCTGGAGTGTTGGGGCTTTGGACAATGAGCAGTTCTTC. This gives the protein CAWSVGALDNEQFF. Full variable domain (missing parts from reference TRBV30 and TRBJ2-1): SQTIHQWPATLVQPVGSPLSLECTVEGTSNPNLYWYRQAAGRGLQLLFYSVGIGQISSEVPQNLSASRPQDRQFILSSKKLLLSDSGFYLCAWSVGALDNEQFFGPGTRLTVL.

The rearrangement joins TRBV6-6 to TRBJ2-1; 10 nucleotides align to TRBD2. The trim removed 8 bases at V and 10 bases at J, leaving 14 bases unmatched. This CDR3 is built from 15 residues. The V gene's germline CDR1 is MNHNY and CDR2 SVGAGI (reference sequence). This CDR3 reads CASGVGSGGASEQFF. The CDR3 DNA reads as TGTGCCAGCGGGGTGGGGAGCGGGGGGGCAAGCGAGCAGTTCTTC.

This sequence joins TRBV9 and TRBJ2-3, with a weak D call TRBD1 (5 bases). Deletions cut 1 base from V and 2 bases from J, with 14 bases between. Germline V gene lookup returns CDR1 SGDLS and CDR2 YYNGEE. The CDR3 runs 16 residues. CDR3 nucleotide sequence: TGTGCCAGCAGCGTACAGTCAGGGTTTTTCACAGATACGCAGTATTTT. Residues: CASSVQSGFFTDTQYF.

As concerns this clone: Other DNA sequences of this sample code for an identical CDR3. J is TRBJ2-1 and V is TRBV7-2; the match to TRBD2 covers 7 bases. The CDR3 consists of 14 residues. V trimming: 5 bases; J trimming: 6 bases; junction bases outside the gene matches: 7. Germline assignment: CDR1 SGHTA and CDR2 FQGNSA. For the CDR3, the DNA is TGTGCCAGCAGCCTTGGGCTAGCGGTCAATGAGCAGTTCTTC. It yields the protein CASSLGLAVNEQFF.

The rearrangement joins TRBV28 to TRBJ2-3, with D perhaps TRBD1 (5 bases). Germline V gives CDR1 MDHEN, CDR2 SYDVKM. V dropped 1 base and J dropped 5 bases, with 13 bases sitting between them. There are 15 residues in the CDR3. CDR3 nucleotide sequence: TGTGCCAGCAGTTTATTAGGGGTAGAGAGAGATACGCAGTATTTT. Its translation is CASSLLGVERDTQYF.

The V gene is TRBV27, the J gene TRBJ1-6; D unclear. The V and J ends lost 3 bases and 7 bases respectively, with 10 bases between them. The CDR3 runs 14 residues. Germline lookup yields CDR1 MNHEY and CDR2 SMNVEV (reference sequence). The CDR3 DNA reads as TGTGCCAGCAGTTTTCCGGGGAGCAATTCACCCCTCCACTTT. Translated, it gives CASSFPGSNSPLHF.

The V gene is TRBV4-3, the J gene TRBJ2-1; 11 nucleotides align to TRBD2. CDR1 is LGHNA, CDR2 YSLEER, per germline. The CDR3 runs 16 residues. J gave up 11 bases and V 0 bases, and 9 bases lay outside the gene matches. The CDR3 DNA sequence: TGCGCCAGCAGCCAAGATGGACTAGCGGGCCTCTCGAAGCAGTTCTTC. Translation: CASSQDGLAGLSKQFF.

V gene TRBV2 combines with J gene TRBJ2-2; D might be TRBD1 (6 bases). With 5 bases removed from V and 5 bases from J, the gap between germline ends came to 12 bases. In germline, CDR1 is SNHLY, CDR2 FYNNEI. The CDR3 loop spans 14 amino acids. CDR3 sequence reads: CASSRQDYTGELFF. CDR3 sequence (DNA): TGTGCCAGCAGTAGACAGGATTATACCGGGGAGCTGTTTTTT.

The chain employs TRBV5-4 and TRBJ2-7, with D unclear. This CDR3 contains 15 residues. Germline V gene sequence: CDR1 SGHNT, CDR2 YYREEE (reference sequence). Trimming took off 4 bases at V and 2 bases at J, with 16 bases between the two ends. The CDR3 reads CASSVGQEAAYEQYF. CDR3 in DNA: TGTGCCAGCAGCGTGGGTCAGGAAGCAGCCTACGAGCAGTACTTC. The full variable domain, rest sourced from reference TRBV5-4 and TRBJ2-7, is ETGVTQSPTHLIKTRGQQVTLRCSSQSGHNTVSWYQQALGQGPQFIFQYYREEENGRGNFPPRFSGLQFPNYSSELNVNALELDDSALYLCASSVGQEAAYEQYFGPGTRLTVT.

CDR3 nucleotides: TGTGCCAGTAGTACCAAAGACAGGGTAGGACAGCCCCAGCATTTT. Translating gives CASSTKDRVGQPQHF. The genes are TRBV19 and TRBJ1-5; TRBD1 aligns across 7 bases. CDR3 size: 15 residues. The germline CDR1 and CDR2 sequences are LNHDA and SQIVND (reference sequence). V lost 4 bases to trimming and J lost 7 bases; unmatched junction nucleotides: 10.

V is TRBV18 and J is TRBJ2-5; 8 positions agree with TRBD2. TRBJ2-7 matches the DNA end more closely, so the J call is doubtful. The V gene's germline CDR1 is KGHSH and CDR2 LQKENI. This CDR3 spans 13 amino acids. CDR3 sequence reads: CASNSGMAYEQYF. The CDR3 coding sequence is TGTGCCAGCAATAGCGGGATGGCCTACGAGCAGTACTTC.